This T cell receptor (beta chain) was retrieved from a study of T-cell memory formation after mild COVID-19. Study background: Most TCR clusters belonged to a single donor.

This clonotype was recorded many times. V was trimmed by 4 bases and J by 0 bases, leaving 15 bases between them. Looked up from germline, CDR1 is SGHRS and CDR2 is YFSETQ. The CDR3 consists of 16 residues. TCRdb independently ran MiXCR on the 5' RACE reads; one entry per CDR3 protein. This sample carries a few hundred thousand distinct CDR3 sequences, roughly 8.2% of them seen once, and the ten largest clones take 22%. The origin of this receptor is a man aged 18 to 35 who had mild COVID-19 (a few samples of this study predate the infection). Cell type and time point are not known. The sequenced material came from PBMCs or a T cell subset sorted from them (not recorded which). The chain recombines TRBV5-1 with TRBJ2-3; D might be TRBD2 (6 bases). CDR3 sequence: CASSKGLQTSTDTQYF. CDR3 coding DNA: TGCGCCAGCAGCAAGGGACTGCAGACTAGCACAGATACGCAGTATTTT. Full variable domain (rest looked up from reference TRBV5-1 and TRBJ2-3): KAGVTQTPRYLIKTRGQQVTLSCSPISGHRSVSWYQQTPGQGLQFLFEYFSETQRNKGNFPGRFSGRQFSNSRSEMNVSTLELGDSALYLCASSKGLQTSTDTQYFGPGTRLTVL.